This TCR beta chain stems from a study of T cell repertoires in cytomegalovirus infection. Study-wide background: Signatures in public TCR beta sequences pointed to both CMV infection and matching HLA type.

Details on this clonotype: The antigen remains undetermined.

Study-wide results and limits: The cumulative frequency of public TCR beta families identified carriers of CMV plus the relevant HLA.

Via MiXCR, TCRdb re-called the reads, giving one row per CDR3 protein. The sample yields around 750,000 distinct CDR3 sequences, about 31% seen once. Trimming pared 3 bases from V and 1 base from J, leaving 5 bases between. The CDR3 consists of 14 residues. CDR1 and CDR2 (germline): SGDLS, YYNGEE. The receptor was isolated from a human donor in good health (CMV status not recorded). Some clones in this sample may be carry-over from other donors' samples. The sample in question was cultured CD8+ T cells from PBMCs, obtained from culture after CMV antigen stimulation. V is TRBV9 and J is TRBJ2-6; D is uncertain. This chain's CDR3 is CASSGRSGANVLTF. Written as DNA, the CDR3 is TGTGCCAGCAGCGGAAGGTCTGGGGCCAACGTCCTGACTTTC. The full variable domain, completed using reference TRBV9 and TRBJ2-6, is DSGVTQTPKHLITATGQRVTLRCSPRSGDLSVYWYQQSLDQGLQFLIQYYNGEERAKGNILERFSAQQFPDLHSELNLSSLELGDSALYFCASSGRSGANVLTFGAGSRLTVL.